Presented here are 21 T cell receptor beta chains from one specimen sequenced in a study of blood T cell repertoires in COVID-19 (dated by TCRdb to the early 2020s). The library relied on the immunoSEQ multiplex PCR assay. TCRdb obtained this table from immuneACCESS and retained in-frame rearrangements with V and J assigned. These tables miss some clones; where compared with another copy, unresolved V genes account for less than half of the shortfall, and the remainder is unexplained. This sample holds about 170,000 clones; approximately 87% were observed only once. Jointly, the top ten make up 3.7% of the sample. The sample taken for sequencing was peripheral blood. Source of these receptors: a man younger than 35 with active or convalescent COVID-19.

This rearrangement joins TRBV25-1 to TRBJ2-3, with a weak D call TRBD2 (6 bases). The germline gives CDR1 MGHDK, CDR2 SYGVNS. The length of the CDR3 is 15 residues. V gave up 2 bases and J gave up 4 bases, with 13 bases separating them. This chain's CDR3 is CASSEPIRRADTQYF. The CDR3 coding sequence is TGTGCCAGCAGTGAACCGATCAGGAGGGCAGATACGCAGTATTTT. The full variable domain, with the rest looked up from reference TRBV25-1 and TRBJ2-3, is EADIYQTPRYLVIGTGKKITLECSQTMGHDKMYWYQQDPGMELHLIHYSYGVNSTEKGDLSSESTVSRIRTEHFPLTLESARPSHTSQYLCASSEPIRRADTQYFGPGTRLTVL.

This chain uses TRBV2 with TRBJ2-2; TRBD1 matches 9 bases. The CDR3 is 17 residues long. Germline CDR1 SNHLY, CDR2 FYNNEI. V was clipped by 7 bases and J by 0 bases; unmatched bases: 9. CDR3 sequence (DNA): TGTGCCAGCACCAAATTGGGACAGGGCGCGAACACCGGGGAGCTGTTTTTT. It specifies CASTKLGQGANTGELFF.

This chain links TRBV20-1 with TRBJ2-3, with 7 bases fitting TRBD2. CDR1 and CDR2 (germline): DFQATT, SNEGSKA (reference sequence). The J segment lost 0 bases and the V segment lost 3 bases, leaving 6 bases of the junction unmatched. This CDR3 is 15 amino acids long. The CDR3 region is CSASFGGSSTDTQYF. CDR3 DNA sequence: TGCAGTGCTAGTTTCGGGGGGAGCAGCACAGATACGCAGTATTTT.

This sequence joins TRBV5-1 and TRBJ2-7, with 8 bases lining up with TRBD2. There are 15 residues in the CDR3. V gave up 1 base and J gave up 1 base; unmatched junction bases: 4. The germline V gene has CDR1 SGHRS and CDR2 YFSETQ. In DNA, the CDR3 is TGCGCCAGCAGCTTGTACGCGGGGGGTTCCTACGAGCAGTACTTC. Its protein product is CASSLYAGGSYEQYF. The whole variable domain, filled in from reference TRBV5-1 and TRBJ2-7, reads KAGVTQTPRYLIKTRGQQVTLSCSPISGHRSVSWYQQTPGQGLQFLFEYFSETQRNKGNFPGRFSGRQFSNSRSEMNVSTLELGDSALYLCASSLYAGGSYEQYFGPGTRLTVT.

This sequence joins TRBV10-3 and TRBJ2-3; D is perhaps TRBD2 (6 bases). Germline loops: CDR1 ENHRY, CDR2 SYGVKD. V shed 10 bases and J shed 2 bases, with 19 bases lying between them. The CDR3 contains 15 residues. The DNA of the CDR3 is TGTGCCACCGAAAACACGGGGGTAATCACAGATACGCAGTATTTT. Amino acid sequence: CATENTGVITDTQYF.

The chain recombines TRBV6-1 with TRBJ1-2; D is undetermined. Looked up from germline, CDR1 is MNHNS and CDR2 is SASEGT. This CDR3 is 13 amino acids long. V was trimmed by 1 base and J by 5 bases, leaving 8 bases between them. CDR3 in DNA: TGTGCCAGCAGTGAAGACAGAGAGTATGGCTACACCTTC. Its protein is CASSEDREYGYTF.

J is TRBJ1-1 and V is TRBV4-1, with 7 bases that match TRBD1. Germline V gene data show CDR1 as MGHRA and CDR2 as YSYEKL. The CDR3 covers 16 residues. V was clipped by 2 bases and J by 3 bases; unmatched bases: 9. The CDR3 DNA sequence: TGCGCCAGCAGCCAACCAGGACAGGCGTTTCACACTGAAGCTTTCTTT. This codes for CASSQPGQAFHTEAFF.

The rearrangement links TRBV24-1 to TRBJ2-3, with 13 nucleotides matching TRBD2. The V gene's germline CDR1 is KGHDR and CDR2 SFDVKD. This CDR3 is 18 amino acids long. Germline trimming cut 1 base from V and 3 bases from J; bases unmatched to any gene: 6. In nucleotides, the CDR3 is TGTGCCACCAGTGATTTAACTAGCGGGGGGGCCGGGACAGATACGCAGTATTTT. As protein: CATSDLTSGGAGTDTQYF.

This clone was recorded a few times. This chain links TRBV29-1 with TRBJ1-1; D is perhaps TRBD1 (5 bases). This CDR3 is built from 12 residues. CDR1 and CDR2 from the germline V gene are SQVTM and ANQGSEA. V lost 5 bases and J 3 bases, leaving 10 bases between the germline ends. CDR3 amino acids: CSVRVRDTEAFF. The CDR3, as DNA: TGCAGCGTTAGGGTCAGGGACACTGAAGCTTTCTTT.

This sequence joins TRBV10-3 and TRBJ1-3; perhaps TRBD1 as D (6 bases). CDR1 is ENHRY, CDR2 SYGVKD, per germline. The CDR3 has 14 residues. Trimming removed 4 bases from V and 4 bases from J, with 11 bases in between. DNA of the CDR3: TGTGCCATCAGTGCTGGGGGCGCAGGAAACACCATATATTTT. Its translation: CAISAGGAGNTIYF.

CDR3 residues: CASSIPGMRDRFIFQPQHF. Here the CDR3 DNA reads TGTGCCAGTAGTATACCAGGAATGCGGGACAGGTTCATTTTTCAGCCCCAGCATTTT. The chain employs TRBV19 and TRBJ1-5; the match to TRBD1 covers 8 bases. Germline V gene lookup returns CDR1 LNHDA and CDR2 SQIVND (reference sequence). V shed 2 bases, J shed 6 bases, and the junction held 18 bases outside the gene matches. There are 19 residues in the CDR3.

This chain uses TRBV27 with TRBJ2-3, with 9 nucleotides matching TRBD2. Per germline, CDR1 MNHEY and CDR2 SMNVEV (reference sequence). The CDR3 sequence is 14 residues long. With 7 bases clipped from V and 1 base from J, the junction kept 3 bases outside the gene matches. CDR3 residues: CASTVAGGTDTQYF. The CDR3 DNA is TGTGCCAGCACTGTAGCGGGGGGCACAGATACGCAGTATTTT.

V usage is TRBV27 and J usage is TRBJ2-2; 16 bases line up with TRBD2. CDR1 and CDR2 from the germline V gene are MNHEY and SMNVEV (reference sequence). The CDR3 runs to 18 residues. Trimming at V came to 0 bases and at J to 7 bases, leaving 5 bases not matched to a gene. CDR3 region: CASSLSGTSGGAVGELFF. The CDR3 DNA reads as TGTGCCAGCAGTTTATCAGGGACTAGCGGGGGGGCCGTCGGGGAGCTGTTTTTT.

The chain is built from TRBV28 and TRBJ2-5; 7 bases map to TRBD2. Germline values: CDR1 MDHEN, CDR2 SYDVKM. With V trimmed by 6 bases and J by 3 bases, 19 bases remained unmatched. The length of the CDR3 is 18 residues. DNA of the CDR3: TGTGCCAGCAGCCCGTTAAGCGGGGACCACCGCCCCAAAGAGACCCAGTACTTC. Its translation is CASSPLSGDHRPKETQYF.

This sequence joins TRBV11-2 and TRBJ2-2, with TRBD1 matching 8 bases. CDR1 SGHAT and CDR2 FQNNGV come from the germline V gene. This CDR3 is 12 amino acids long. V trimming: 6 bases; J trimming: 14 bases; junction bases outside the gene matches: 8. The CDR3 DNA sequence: TGTGCCAGCAGGTCATGGGACAGGCTCCTGTTTTTT. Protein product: CASRSWDRLLFF.

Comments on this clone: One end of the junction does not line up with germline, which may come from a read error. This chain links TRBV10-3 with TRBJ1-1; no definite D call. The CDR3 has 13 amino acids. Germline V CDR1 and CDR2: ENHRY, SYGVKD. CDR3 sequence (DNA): TGTGCCATCAGAGAGTCCGGTGGTACTGAAGCTTTCTTT. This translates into CAIRESGGTEAFF.

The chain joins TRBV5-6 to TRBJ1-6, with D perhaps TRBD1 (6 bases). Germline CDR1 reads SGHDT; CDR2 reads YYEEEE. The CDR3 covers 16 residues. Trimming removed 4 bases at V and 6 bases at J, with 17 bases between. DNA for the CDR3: TGTGCCAGCAGCCCCGGGACAAATTTTTTTAATTCACCCCTCCACTTT. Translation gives CASSPGTNFFNSPLHF. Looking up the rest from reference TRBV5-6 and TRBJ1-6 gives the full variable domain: DAGVTQSPTHLIKTRGQQVTLRCSPKSGHDTVSWYQQALGQGPQFIFQYYEEEERQRGNFPDRFSGHQFPNYSSELNVNALLLGDSALYLCASSPGTNFFNSPLHFGNGTRLTVT.

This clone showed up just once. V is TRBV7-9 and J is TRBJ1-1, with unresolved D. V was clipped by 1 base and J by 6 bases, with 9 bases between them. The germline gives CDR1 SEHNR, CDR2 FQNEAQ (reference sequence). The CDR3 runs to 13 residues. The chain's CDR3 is CASSLVSNPEAFF. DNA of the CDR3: TGTGCCAGCAGCTTAGTATCTAACCCTGAAGCTTTCTTT.

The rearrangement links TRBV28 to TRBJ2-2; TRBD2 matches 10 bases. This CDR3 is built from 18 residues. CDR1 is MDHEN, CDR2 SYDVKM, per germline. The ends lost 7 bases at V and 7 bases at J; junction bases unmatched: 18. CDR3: CASTLRKDSGGSFGELFF. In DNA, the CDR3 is TGTGCCAGCACCTTGCGGAAAGATAGCGGGGGGAGTTTCGGGGAGCTGTTTTTT. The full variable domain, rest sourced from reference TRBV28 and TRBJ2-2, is DVKVTQSSRYLVKRTGEKVFLECVQDMDHENMFWYRQDPGLGLRLIYFSYDVKMKEKGDIPEGYSVSREKKERFSLILESASTNQTSMYLCASTLRKDSGGSFGELFFGEGSRLTVL.

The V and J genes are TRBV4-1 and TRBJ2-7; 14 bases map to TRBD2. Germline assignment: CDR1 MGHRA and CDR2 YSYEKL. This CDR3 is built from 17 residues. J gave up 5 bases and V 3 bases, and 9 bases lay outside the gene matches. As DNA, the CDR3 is TGCGCCAGCAGCCAGGTAGGGACTAGCGGGAGACTCCACGAGCAGTACTTC. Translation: CASSQVGTSGRLHEQYF.

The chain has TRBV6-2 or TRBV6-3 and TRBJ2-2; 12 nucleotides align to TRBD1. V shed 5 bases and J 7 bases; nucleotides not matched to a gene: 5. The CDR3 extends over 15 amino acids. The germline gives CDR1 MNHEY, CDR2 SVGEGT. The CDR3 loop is CASSHGTGGSGELFF. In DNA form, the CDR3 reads TGTGCCAGCAGTCACGGGACAGGGGGCAGCGGGGAGCTGTTTTTT.